Listed below are T cell receptor beta chains from one sample, sequenced in a study of identical twins. TCRdb redid the calling of the 5' RACE reads with MiXCR, one entry per CDR3 protein. The sample records 1,800,000 or so distinct CDR3 sequences, about 32% being singletons. What was sequenced was cord blood. These TCRs come from a newborn girl in good health. Each CDR3 is given with its conserved first and last residue. A D gene is named only where the DNA matches it firmly. Clone size appears in some rows only: once, few, many, or a class for an expanded clone.

j_call cdr3_length v_call clone_size d_call cdr3_aa cdr3_nt
TRBJ2-1 16 TRBV12-3/TRBV12-4 NA TRBD2 CASSPTPGLAGNEQFF TGTGCCAGCAGTCCGACACCGGGACTAGCGGGAAATGAGCAGTTCTTC
TRBJ2-5 12 TRBV20-1 NA NA CSAGPGLETQYF TGCAGTGCGGGGCCGGGACTAGAGACCCAGTACTTC
TRBJ2-3 15 TRBV11-2 few NA CASSPSVTSTDTQYF TGTGCCAGCAGCCCCTCCGTCACTAGCACAGATACGCAGTATTTT
TRBJ2-7 14 TRBV12-3/TRBV12-4 NA TRBD1 CACSFNQGAYEQYF TGTGCCTGCAGTTTTAACCAGGGGGCTTACGAGCAGTACTTC
TRBJ1-2 17 TRBV4-1 NA TRBD1 CASSQGLRDRINYGYTF TGCGCCAGCAGCCAAGGACTCCGGGACAGGATAAACTATGGCTACACCTTC
TRBJ2-1 14 TRBV24-1 few TRBD2 CATSDVTSGNEQFF TGTGCCACCAGTGATGTTACTAGCGGTAATGAGCAGTTCTTC
TRBJ1-4 15 TRBV4-2 NA NA CVSSQEAGSNEKLFF TGTGTCAGCAGCCAAGAGGCCGGGTCTAATGAAAAACTGTTTTTT
TRBJ2-7 16 TRBV10-3 few TRBD2 CAISESPGGATYEQYF TGTGCCATCAGTGAGTCGCCGGGAGGGGCCACCTACGAGCAGTACTTC
TRBJ2-3 16 TRBV9 NA TRBD2 CASSAPGGGYTDTQYF TGTGCCAGCAGCGCCCCTGGCGGGGGGTACACAGATACGCAGTATTTT
TRBJ2-4 13 TRBV2 NA NA CASNVLAGVEQYF TGTGCCAGCAACGTTTTGGCAGGGGTAGAGCAGTACTTC
TRBJ2-7 15 TRBV7-8 NA NA CASSFAAGAGYEQYF TGTGCCAGCAGCTTCGCGGCGGGGGCGGGCTACGAGCAGTACTTC
TRBJ2-7 14 TRBV20-1 few TRBD1 CSATGRGQGYEQYF TGCAGTGCTACTGGCCGCGGACAGGGCTACGAGCAGTACTTC
TRBJ2-7 15 TRBV7-9 few NA CASTPEQESSYEQYF TGTGCCAGCACCCCGGAACAGGAAAGCTCCTACGAGCAGTACTTC
TRBJ2-7 13 TRBV6-2/TRBV6-3 NA TRBD1 CASRRDSFYEQYF TGTGCCAGCAGGAGGGACAGCTTTTACGAGCAGTACTTC
TRBJ2-1 15 TRBV7-7 few TRBD2 CASSQTSGVDNEQFF TGTGCCAGCAGCCAGACTAGCGGGGTTGACAATGAGCAGTTCTTC
TRBJ2-5 14 TRBV12-3/TRBV12-4 NA NA CAGSGGQGQETQYF TGTGCCGGCAGTGGGGGTCAAGGTCAAGAGACCCAGTACTTC
TRBJ2-1 16 TRBV4-1 NA TRBD2 CASSQGRLAGRNEQFF TGCGCCAGCAGCCAAGGTCGACTAGCGGGGAGGAATGAGCAGTTCTTC
TRBJ2-2 17 TRBV6-4 few TRBD2 CASSDPTTSPNTGELFF TGTGCCAGCAGTGACCCTACGACTAGCCCTAACACCGGGGAGCTGTTTTTT
TRBJ2-3 16 TRBV5-1 NA NA CASSLGRYSSTDTQYF TGCGCCAGCAGCTTGGGTCGGTATTCTAGCACAGATACGCAGTATTTT
TRBJ2-5 16 TRBV28 NA TRBD2 CASSLTPLARQETQYF TGTGCCAGCAGCCTTACCCCACTAGCGAGACAAGAGACCCAGTACTTC
TRBJ1-5 17 TRBV20-1 once NA CSAPPRELTEKNQPQHF TGCAGTGCTCCACCCCGAGAACTGACAGAGAAAAATCAGCCCCAGCATTTT
TRBJ1-6 14 TRBV20-1 few NA CSASGDSYNSPLHF TGCAGTGCTAGTGGCGACTCCTATAATTCACCCCTCCACTTT
TRBJ2-3 16 TRBV18 few TRBD1 CASSSYRGKYTDTQYF TGTGCCAGCTCATCCTACAGGGGGAAGTACACAGATACGCAGTATTTT
TRBJ2-7 11 TRBV29-1 NA NA CSVEWSREQYF TGCAGCGTTGAATGGTCCCGCGAGCAGTACTTC
TRBJ2-3 15 TRBV28 few TRBD1 CASSLAGGSVDTQYF TGTGCCAGCAGTCTCGCAGGGGGTTCGGTGGATACGCAGTATTTT
TRBJ2-7 14 TRBV5-1 NA NA CAGSGLSLAYEQYF TGCGCCGGCAGCGGCCTCTCCTTGGCCTACGAGCAGTACTTC
TRBJ2-3 15 TRBV5-6 NA TRBD2 CASSFTGGVTDTQYF TGTGCCAGCAGCTTTACCGGGGGGGTCACAGATACGCAGTATTTT
TRBJ2-1 12 TRBV20-1 few NA CSARDPLGEQFF TGCAGTGCTAGAGATCCGCTGGGGGAGCAGTTCTTC
TRBJ2-7 17 TRBV20-1 NA NA CSAKLIQGPPPPYEQYF TGCAGTGCTAAGCTGATTCAGGGGCCCCCTCCCCCCTACGAGCAGTACTTC
TRBJ2-7 14 TRBV6-1 many NA CASSKQGSSYEQYF TGTGCCAGCAGCAAACAGGGATCGTCCTACGAGCAGTACTTC
TRBJ1-4 17 TRBV27 NA NA CASSPQGGIREAEKLFF TGTGCCAGCAGTCCCCAAGGGGGGATCAGGGAAGCTGAAAAACTGTTTTTT
TRBJ2-3 16 TRBV7-9 NA TRBD2 CASSPNAGGPTDTQYF TGTGCCAGCAGCCCGAATGCGGGGGGGCCCACAGATACGCAGTATTTT
TRBJ2-4 16 TRBV12-3/TRBV12-4 few TRBD2 CASSRTSGGPILIQYF TGTGCCAGCTCCCGGACTAGCGGGGGGCCAATACTCATTCAGTACTTC
TRBJ2-3 16 TRBV7-2 NA NA CASSPREQGIGDTQYF TGTGCCAGCAGCCCTAGGGAACAGGGAATAGGGGATACGCAGTATTTT
TRBJ1-2 15 TRBV5-1 NA TRBD1 CASSTRDRGGDGYTF TGCGCCAGCAGCACCCGGGACAGGGGTGGGGATGGCTACACCTTC